This T cell receptor (beta chain) was observed in a study of T cell responses to AZD1222 COVID-19 vaccine. Study-level results: Females outnumbered males among donors, who were mostly white British; clonal diversity was possibly underestimated. Only 5 or 6 people who got AZD1222 tested seropositive at baseline.

As for this clone: The antigen remains undetermined.

Sequencing was performed with immunoSEQ multiplex PCR; in TCRdb, only in-frame clones are kept and a portion is missing. The sample has 75,000 to 85,000 clones; 87% are singletons. CDR1 is MNHEY, CDR2 SMNVEV, per germline (reference sequence). This CDR3 is built from 16 residues. V lost 1 base and J lost 2, with 15 bases in between. The genes are TRBV27 and TRBJ2-7; no clear D. This TCR was sampled from an adult in good health. The sample here was peripheral blood, taken on day 0 of AZD1222 vaccination. CDR3 sequence: CASSLLGPSPTYEQYF. For the CDR3, the DNA is TGTGCCAGCAGTTTATTAGGGCCGTCGCCTACCTACGAGCAGTACTTC.